One sample yielded the 29 T cell receptor beta chains listed below, sequenced in a study of monozygotic twins with inflammatory bowel disease. TCRdb re-called the 5' RACE reads; every CDR3 protein appears as one record, without DNA. Here the sample table reports 150,000 or so distinct CDR3 sequences. Sequencing input: blood. The receptors derive from a human donor with ulcerative colitis or Crohn's disease, or a healthy co-twin of an affected twin (not recorded which).

V and J are TRBV7-2 and TRBJ2-7; without DNA, the TCRdb call of TRBD2 cannot be checked. Germline V gene sequence: CDR1 SGHTA, CDR2 FQGNSA. This CDR3 is built from 17 residues. CDR3 sequence: CASSLVHRSGRLYEQYF.

The V gene is TRBV5-1, the J gene TRBJ2-6; checking the TCRdb D call of TRBD1 is not possible without DNA. The CDR3 is made up of 17 amino acids. CDR1 is SGHRS, CDR2 YFSETQ, per germline. The CDR3 here is CASSRPGTGSGANVLTF.

The V gene is TRBV5-1, the J gene TRBJ2-1; the D gene TCRdb calls, TRBD2, cannot be checked with no DNA. The CDR3 is made up of 16 amino acids. Germline loops: CDR1 SGHRS, CDR2 YFSETQ. The CDR3: CASSSQTSGAPNEQFF.

The rearrangement joins TRBV20-1 to TRBJ2-7; checking the TCRdb D call of TRBD1 is not possible without DNA. The germline gives CDR1 DFQATT, CDR2 SNEGSKA (reference sequence). This CDR3 comprises 16 residues. The CDR3 reads CSARSRPGTGSSEQYF.

V and J are TRBV5-5 and TRBJ2-7. This CDR3 contains 12 residues. Germline V gene data show CDR1 as SGHKS and CDR2 as YYEKEE (reference sequence). The CDR3 spells CASSWGPYEQYF.

The chain carries TRBV29-1 and TRBJ2-3. CDR1 is SQVTM and CDR2 is ANQGSEA in the germline V gene. CDR3 length: 12 residues. The CDR3 reads CSVGFGWDTQYF.

The J gene is TRBJ2-5, the V gene TRBV11-2; lacking DNA, the TRBD2 call made by TCRdb goes unchecked. The CDR3 length is 17 residues. The germline V gene encodes CDR1 SGHAT and CDR2 FQNNGV. The CDR3 is CASSLGGRGGFQETQYF.

The chain uses TRBV12-3 or TRBV12-4 and TRBJ1-2; TCRdb reports TRBD1, a call that lacks DNA to check it against. There are 14 residues in the CDR3. The CDR3 here is CASSLEGAYYGYTF.

The chain carries TRBV21-1 and TRBJ2-7; checking the TCRdb D call of TRBD2 is not possible without DNA. TRBV21-1 corresponds to a pseudogene. The CDR3 totals 17 residues. The CDR3 region is CASSLGTSGRQTYEQYF.

This chain uses TRBV12-3 or TRBV12-4 with TRBJ1-1; lacking DNA, the TRBD1 call made by TCRdb goes unchecked. The CDR3 has 15 amino acids. The CDR3 region is CASSLGGGPNTEAFF.

The V gene is TRBV15, the J gene TRBJ1-6; TCRdb's D call of TRBD1 is untestable without DNA. Germline V lookup: CDR1 LNHNV, CDR2 YYDKDF (reference sequence). The CDR3 is made up of 16 amino acids. CDR3: CATSRGQGAYNSPLHF.

The genes are TRBV9 and TRBJ2-1; the TRBD2 assignment by TCRdb is unverifiable without DNA. Germline V gene sequence: CDR1 SGDLS, CDR2 YYNGEE. This CDR3 comprises 11 residues. The CDR3 loop is CASSVGEEQFF.

This chain uses TRBV20-1 with TRBJ2-7; with no DNA, the TCRdb D assignment of TRBD1 cannot be verified. Germline V gene data show CDR1 as DFQATT and CDR2 as SNEGSKA (reference sequence). CDR3 length: 15 residues. The CDR3 here is CSARARGPASYEQYF.

The V and J genes are TRBV29-1 and TRBJ2-7; TCRdb calls TRBD1, which cannot be checked without DNA. The germline V gene has CDR1 SQVTM and CDR2 ANQGSEA. CDR3 length equals 12 residues. This CDR3 reads CSVEGGGYEQYF.

V gene TRBV5-1 combines with J gene TRBJ2-1; without DNA, the TCRdb call of TRBD1 cannot be checked. This CDR3 has 13 residues. CDR1 is SGHRS, CDR2 YFSETQ, per germline. CDR3 in amino acids: CASSSNLQEKQFF.

The chain joins TRBV20-1 to TRBJ1-5. The CDR3 has 12 residues. Germline V gives CDR1 DFQATT, CDR2 SNEGSKA (reference sequence). CDR3: CSASDSNQPQHF.

The chain joins TRBV15 to TRBJ2-7; TCRdb indicates TRBD2, and absent DNA this call remains unverified. CDR1 is LNHNV, CDR2 YYDKDF, per germline (reference sequence). The CDR3 contains 16 residues. The CDR3 sequence: CATSRVAGGEAYEQYF.

This sequence joins TRBV7-2 and TRBJ2-7; absent DNA, TCRdb's TRBD1 call cannot be checked. Germline V CDR1 and CDR2: SGHTA, FQGNSA. The CDR3 is 11 residues long. CDR3 protein: CALGQGLEQYF.

The chain has TRBV12-3 or TRBV12-4 and TRBJ2-5; TCRdb's D call, TRBD1, is unchecked because there is no DNA. The CDR3 totals 15 residues. The CDR3 reads CASSSRDRVEETQYF.

The genes are TRBV5-1 and TRBJ2-1. Germline assignment: CDR1 SGHRS and CDR2 YFSETQ. This CDR3 spans 12 amino acids. The CDR3 loop reads CASSLGHNEQFF.

The chain is built from TRBV7-2 and TRBJ2-5; TCRdb gives TRBD2 as the D gene, but with no DNA this cannot be confirmed. The CDR3 length is 16 residues. Germline-derived CDR1 and CDR2 are SGHTA and FQGNSA. The CDR3 is CASSFDVGRSAETQYF.

The V call is TRBV18, the J call TRBJ1-1; TCRdb picks TRBD1, but there is no DNA to check that call. The germline gives CDR1 KGHSH, CDR2 LQKENI. The CDR3 runs 13 residues. The CDR3 loop reads CASGPDRNTEAFF.

This chain joins TRBV12-3 or TRBV12-4 and TRBJ2-2; TCRdb returns TRBD1, unconfirmable since there is no DNA. The CDR3 is 17 residues long. The CDR3 spells CASSLVQGAYNTGELFF.

The chain couples TRBV5-6 to TRBJ2-5; the TRBD2 assignment by TCRdb is unverifiable without DNA. From germline, CDR1 is SGHDT and CDR2 YYEEEE. The CDR3 length is 16 residues. The CDR3 protein is CASSLSYREGQETQYF.

This rearrangement joins TRBV3-1 to TRBJ1-6; TCRdb selects TRBD1, and the lack of DNA leaves this call unchecked. This CDR3 is 15 amino acids long. Germline CDR1 reads LGHDT; CDR2 reads YNNKEL (reference sequence). The CDR3 sequence is CASSGQGGHNSPLHF.

Here the CDR3 reads CSVGGGRAETDTQYF. J is TRBJ2-3 and V is TRBV29-1; TCRdb outputs TRBD2, but without DNA this stays unchecked. Germline V gene data show CDR1 as SQVTM and CDR2 as ANQGSEA. This CDR3 has 15 residues.

V usage is TRBV28 and J usage is TRBJ2-7. The CDR3 has 12 amino acids. The germline V gene encodes CDR1 MDHEN and CDR2 SYDVKM. This chain's CDR3 is CASRTDSYEQYF.

V gene TRBV6-5 combines with J gene TRBJ2-1. The V gene's germline CDR1 is MNHEY and CDR2 SVGAGI. CDR3 length: 16 residues. The CDR3 protein is CASSYPTGNSYNEQFF.

This sequence joins TRBV9 and TRBJ2-1. Germline V lookup: CDR1 SGDLS, CDR2 YYNGEE. The CDR3 covers 15 residues. The CDR3 loop is CASSVAGLNGDEQFF.